This TCR beta chain was documented in a study of OX40 agonist ivuxolimab in advanced cancers. Study background: At around 81% male, the cohort had a mean age of approximately 60 years, ranging from about 23 to 79. Study conclusions and caveats: Dose levels from 0.1 to 3.0 mg/kg saw CD4+ and CD8+ blood T cells expand clonally by week 6.

Worth noting for this clone: Its target is unknown.

CDR3 length equals 14 residues. V dropped 8 bases and J dropped 3 bases, with 16 bases sitting between them. CDR1 and CDR2 from the germline V gene are MDHEN and SYDVKM. Profiling relied on immunoSEQ multiplex PCR, and the TCRdb table lists in-frame clones only, not all of them. The table lists fewer than 100,000 clones, 65% to 90% of them singletons. The material sequenced was CD4+ or CD8+ T cells sorted from blood, taken in a trial of the OX40 agonist ivuxolimab. V and J are TRBV28 and TRBJ1-2; TRBD1 is a possible D gene (5 bases). The sequence was collected from an adult with an advanced solid tumor such as melanoma, head and neck, liver or kidney cancer. The CDR3, as DNA: TGTGCCAGCGGAACCACGACAGCTCACTATGGCTACACCTTC. The encoded protein is CASGTTTAHYGYTF.